The clone carrying this T cell receptor (beta chain) appeared many times. What it binds is not known. An end of the junction does not agree with germline; a read error may underlie this. CDR3 length: 12 amino acids. Germline CDR1 and CDR2: SGHRS and YFSETQ. The data are from a study of T cells in Graves' hyperthyroidism and ophthalmopathy. On the study more broadly: At the time of initial diagnosis and before any treatment, peripheral blood was collected. Study-wide results and caveats: Within blood appeared most thyroid clonotypes that had expanded above 0.001.

Template material for amplifying TCR beta CDR3 regions consisted of RNA transcripts. Researchers ran a first-round RT-PCR on the TCR CDR3 using the HTBI primer set. TCRdb reprocessed the multiplex PCR reads with MiXCR, giving one entry per CDR3 protein. The sample consists of more than 550,000 distinct CDR3 sequences, over 15% of them appearing once. V is TRBV5-1 and J is TRBJ2-3, with D unclear. The receptor was isolated from a woman between 50 and 59 years old with Graves' hyperthyroidism that later progressed to Graves' ophthalmopathy. Sequencing input: blood. The CDR3 bases are TGTGCCAGCAGTTTATTCACAGATACGCAGTATTTT. Translating it yields CASSLFTDTQYF.